This TCR beta chain appears in the sequencing data of a study of cytomegalovirus exposure and HLA in healthy donors. PCR was performed using 60 Vbeta and 13 Jbeta primers. The assay was immunoSEQ multiplex PCR, and TCRdb's table has in-frame clones only and misses some. The sample has over 85,000 clones; 81% are singletons. With 2 bases removed from V and 4 bases from J, the gap between germline ends came to 6 bases. CDR1 is GTSNPN, CDR2 SVGIG, per germline (reference sequence). This CDR3 has 11 residues. The sequence came from a man aged 35 to 55 in good health and CMV-seropositive. The chain uses TRBV30 and TRBJ2-7; D call uncertain. Sample: PBMCs. The DNA for the CDR3 is TGTGCCTGGAGTTCCGGTTACGAGCAGTACTTC. It yields the protein CAWSSGYEQYF.